The T cell receptor (beta chain) described here comes from a study of blood T cell repertoires in COVID-19. The wider study: Some COVID-19 samples were acute and others convalescent; all came from the United States, Italy and Spain. Sources were T cells, B-cell-depleted T cells, or PBMCs; the material itself was cDNA or gDNA.

There are 15 residues in the CDR3. The V segment lost 3 bases and the J segment 1 base; nucleotides outside the gene matches: 5. Germline V gene data show CDR1 as MNHEY and CDR2 as SVGAGI. Self-reported history from a screening survey and questionnaire set each donor's cohort. Sequenced by immunoSEQ multiplex PCR; TCRdb stores in-frame clones only, minus some. The table includes about 170,000 clones, around 83% detected once. The chain has TRBV6-5 and TRBJ1-1, with 7 bases identical to TRBD1. Material for sequencing was PBMCs or T cells enriched from blood (not recorded which). The receptor was derived from a woman in her 50s in a cohort exposed to, infected with or recovered from COVID-19 (not recorded which). CDR3 nucleotides: TGTGCCAGCAGTTATGAGGACAGGCCGAACACTGAAGCTTTCTTT. It codes for CASSYEDRPNTEAFF.